This T cell receptor (beta chain) was found in a study of CD8+ T cells in alopecia areata. Study context: Treated patients received oral tofacitinib, 5 to 10 mg twice daily. Treatment ran 6 to 18 months, with 6 months of follow-up afterward.

Note on this clone: The target antigen is unknown.

Regarding the study as a whole: Relative to normal scalp, lesional scalp, especially alopecia totalis/universalis, showed higher clonality. The study also sequences resident alphabeta T cells of normal skin in scalp samples.

RNA extraction was followed by reverse transcription into cDNA, which acted as the sequencing template. Generated by immunoSEQ multiplex PCR, the TCRdb table keeps only in-frame clones and is missing some. The table includes about 12,000 clones, about 56% detected once. Researchers took lesional scalp punch biopsies and peripheral blood from people who were alopecia areata patients. This clonotype was sampled from a human donor with alopecia areata. The sample was skin.

CDR3 coding DNA: TGTGCCAGCAGTGACGGACGGACCCAGTTCTTC. Its protein is CASSDGRTQFF. The rearrangement uses TRBV6-5 and TRBJ2-1; D remains ambiguous. CDR1 and CDR2 from the germline V gene are MNHEY and SVGAGI. V lost 5 bases and J lost 13, with 12 bases in between. The CDR3 consists of 11 residues.